This T cell receptor beta chain emerged from a study of T cell repertoires in cytomegalovirus infection. Study results and limitations: Clonotypes of TCR beta that were HLA-C-restricted and CMV-specific dominated the ex vivo response.

J was trimmed by 4 bases and V by 6 bases; bases with no gene match: 7. Germline CDR1 is SQVTM and CDR2 is ANQGSEA. The CDR3 length is 13 residues. Details on this clonotype: Its target is unknown.

TCRdb used MiXCR to reprocess the reads, holding one entry per CDR3 protein. The sample gives some 500,000 distinct CDR3 sequences, 30% to 40% of which show up once; about a sixth is in the top ten. This sample comprised cultured PBMCs, obtained from culture after CMV antigen stimulation. This chain connects TRBV29-1 to TRBJ2-7; 9 bases match TRBD1. This receptor was obtained from a human donor in good health (CMV status not recorded). Some clones in this sample may be carry-over from other donors' samples. This chain's CDR3 is CSVRQGVNYEQYF. The CDR3 coding sequence is TGCAGCGTCCGACAGGGGGTAAATTACGAGCAGTACTTC.